This TCR beta chain came from a study of T cells in lung cancer brain metastases. General observations from the study: Paired primaries held more unique productive clones than brain metastases (median roughly 4,600 versus 1,600). The complete infiltrating T cell repertoire may not have been retrieved from FFPE. Most clones were lesion-specific, with limited overlap between paired lesions (mean Morisita index around 0.23).

This clone was observed a few times. Its antigen is unidentified. CDR3 length: 15 amino acids. Germline V gives CDR1 KGHSH, CDR2 LQKENI. V shed 2 bases and J shed 2 bases, with 10 bases lying between them. Only in-frame clones appear in the TCRdb table, and some are missing; sequencing was by immunoSEQ multiplex PCR. The table lists some 5,000 clones, around four fifths of them singletons, with over 5% in the top ten. Specimen: tumor tissue from a brain metastasis. The chain is built from TRBV18 and TRBJ2-1; D call uncertain. The sequence came from a man aged 45-60 years with non-small cell lung cancer that had spread to the brain. CDR3 nucleotides: TGTGCCAGCTCACCAGCCGCCGGAGCCTACAATGAGCAGTTCTTC. Translation gives CASSPAAGAYNEQFF.